These 3 T cell receptor beta chains originate from one sample sequenced in a study of blood T cell repertoires in COVID-19. Clones were read by immunoSEQ multiplex PCR, and TCRdb kept only the in-frame ones, dropping some. The sample lists some 95,000 clones, around 90% seen once, with roughly 4.3% in the top ten. Source material: peripheral blood. Source of these receptors: a man in his 70s with acute or convalescent COVID-19.

The V call is TRBV28, the J call TRBJ1-6, with 11 bases fitting TRBD1. In germline, CDR1 is MDHEN, CDR2 SYDVKM. This CDR3 region has 17 residues. The V and J ends lost 0 bases and 6 bases, in that order; junction bases with no gene match: 4. The CDR3 sequence: CASSLWGTGGSNSPLHF. DNA for the CDR3: TGTGCCAGCAGTTTATGGGGGACAGGGGGGTCTAATTCACCCCTCCACTTT.

DNA for the CDR3: TGTGCCAGTAGTATAATCTCGACAGGGAGTACTGAAGCTTTCTTT. This gives the protein CASSIISTGSTEAFF. The rearrangement uses TRBV19 and TRBJ1-1; TRBD1 agrees at 7 bases. J was trimmed by 5 bases and V by 2 bases; bases with no gene match: 8. This CDR3 has 15 amino acids. Germline V CDR1 and CDR2: LNHDA, SQIVND (reference sequence).

This clone came up a few times. The chain employs TRBV2 and TRBJ1-2; TRBD1 might be the D (6 bases). Trimming took off 0 bases at V and 5 bases at J, with 10 bases between the two ends. The CDR3 is 14 amino acids. Germline loops: CDR1 SNHLY, CDR2 FYNNEI. The CDR3 reads CASSEALGGYGYTF. The CDR3 DNA reads TGTGCCAGCAGTGAAGCGCTAGGGGGATATGGCTACACCTTC.